This T cell receptor (beta chain) came from a study of cytomegalovirus exposure and HLA in healthy donors. Whole-study results and caveats: TCR sequences were mostly rare, though some public TCRs occurred in many donors. Most subjects had HLA-A and HLA-B alleles reportedly predicted accurately by TCR beta sequences. In a later analysis, the majority of CMV-associated beta chains seemingly showed HLA restriction.

Use of 60 Vbeta and 13 Jbeta primers characterized the PCR. The method was immunoSEQ multiplex PCR; TCRdb's version includes in-frame clones alone and lacks a portion of them. The sample carries about 120,000 clones, more than 65% recorded once. About this clone: Its cognate antigen is unknown.

Germline V gene lookup returns CDR1 ENHRY and CDR2 SYGVKD. CDR3 length: 15 amino acids. V shed 2 bases and J 11 bases; nucleotides not matched to a gene: 12. Nominally healthy donors provided the samples, though records likely missed some immune exposures. This clonotype was obtained from a young man in good health and CMV-seropositive. The genes are TRBV10-3 and TRBJ1-3; 7 nucleotides align to TRBD1. Sequenced input: PBMCs. The CDR3 DNA is TGTGCCATCAGTGAGGCGACAGGGATCGGATCGGCCATATATTTT. Its translation: CAISEATGIGSAIYF.